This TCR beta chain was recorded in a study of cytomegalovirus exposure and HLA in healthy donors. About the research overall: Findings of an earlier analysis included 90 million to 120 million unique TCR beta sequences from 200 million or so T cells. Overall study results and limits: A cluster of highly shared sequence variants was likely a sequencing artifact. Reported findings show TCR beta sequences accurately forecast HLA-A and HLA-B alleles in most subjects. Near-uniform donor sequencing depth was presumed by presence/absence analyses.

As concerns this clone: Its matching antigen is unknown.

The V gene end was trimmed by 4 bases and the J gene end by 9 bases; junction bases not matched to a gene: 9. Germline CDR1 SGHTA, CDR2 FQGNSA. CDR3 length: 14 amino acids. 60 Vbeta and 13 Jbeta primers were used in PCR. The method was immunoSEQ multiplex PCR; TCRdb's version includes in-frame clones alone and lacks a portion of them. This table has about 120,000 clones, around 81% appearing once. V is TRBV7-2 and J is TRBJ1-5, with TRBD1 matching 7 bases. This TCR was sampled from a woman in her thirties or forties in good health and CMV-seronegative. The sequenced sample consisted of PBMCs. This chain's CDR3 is CASSSRTGQGPQHF. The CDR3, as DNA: TGTGCCAGCAGCTCCAGGACAGGCCAGGGGCCCCAGCATTTT. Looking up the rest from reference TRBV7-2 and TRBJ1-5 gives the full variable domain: GAGVSQSPSNKVTEKGKDVELRCDPISGHTALYWYRQSLGQGLEFLIYFQGNSAPDKSGLPSDRFSAERTGGSVSTLTIQRTQQEDSAVYLCASSSRTGQGPQHFGDGTRLSIL.